This TCR beta chain was found in a study of T cell changes during pregnancy in multiple sclerosis. V gave up 4 bases and J gave up 3 bases, with 13 bases separating them. Looked up from germline, CDR1 is GTSNPN and CDR2 is SVGIG (reference sequence). This CDR3 comprises 15 residues. The repertoire was sequenced with immunoSEQ multiplex PCR; TCRdb's copy has only in-frame clones and lacks some. Among tens of thousands of clones listed, 93% were seen once. The material was peripheral blood, obtained in the second trimester of pregnancy. This chain joins TRBV30 and TRBJ1-6; D unresolved. The receptor was isolated from a female donor with multiple sclerosis, enrolled in a pregnancy study. The CDR3 is CAWNGPLRYNSPLHF. For the CDR3, the DNA is TGTGCCTGGAATGGTCCTCTACGCTATAATTCACCCCTCCACTTT.